Described below is a single T cell receptor (beta chain) sequence and its context. These data belong to a study of naive and memory T cell subsets. The CDR3 consists of 11 residues. V was cut by 6 bases and J by 8 bases, with 10 bases left in between. The germline CDR1 and CDR2 sequences are MDHEN and SYDVKM. Stated treatment: skin biopsy from PPD injection site in Mantoux-positive individual. The library had UMIs added by 3' ligation of an oligonucleotide to TCR cDNA. Ligated cDNA underwent four rounds of PCR with nested alpha and beta constant region primers and SP2. MiXCR was run by TCRdb on the UMI-ligation and nested PCR reads, yielding one entry per CDR3 protein. The sample records 35,000 to 40,000 distinct CDR3 sequences, about 11% being singletons.

The sequence was obtained from an adult in good health. This material consisted of skin, taken from a tuberculin skin test site. The chain has TRBV28 and TRBJ1-1; the D gene is possibly TRBD1 (6 bases). The CDR3 nucleotides read TGTGCCAGCAGCCTTGGGACAGAAGCTTTCTTT. Amino acids: CASSLGTEAFF.